This TCR beta chain was captured by sequencing in a study of blood T cell repertoires in COVID-19. Across the whole study: The United States, Italy and Spain supplied acute and convalescent COVID-19 samples. PBMCs, B-cell-depleted T cells, or T cells were the source of the cDNA or gDNA that made up the material.

Per the original methods: Estimated nucleated cell counts came from reference gene primer amplification. Produced via immunoSEQ multiplex PCR; TCRdb's table is partial and in-frame only. The DNA was the basis for D and trimming; V, J and clone size are from that table. This sample has 190,000 or so clones, with around 87% found just once. Trimming left V 2 bases short and J 2 bases short, with 12 bases between. The length of the CDR3 is 15 residues. Germline CDR1 reads PRHDT; CDR2 reads FYEKMQ (reference sequence). The clonotype originates from a man aged 35 to 55 with active or convalescent COVID-19. This chain links TRBV13 with TRBJ1-1; tentative D call: TRBD1 (6 bases). The sequenced material came from peripheral blood. In nucleotides, the CDR3 is TGTGCCAGCAGCTTAAGTGGACAGAAAAACACTGAAGCTTTCTTT. It codes for CASSLSGQKNTEAFF.